The rows below give T cell receptor beta chains drawn from one sample of a study of CD8 T cells in Susac syndrome. TCRdb re-called the immunoSEQ multiplex PCR reads with MiXCR, one entry per CDR3 protein. The repertoire consists of 150,000 to 200,000 distinct CDR3 sequences, with more than 90% occurring once and the leading ten covering approximately 0.1%. The sequencing sample was made of CD4+ T cells from PBMCs. These receptors were collected from a human donor with Susac syndrome. The CDR3 runs from the conserved cysteine through the conserved F or W. The D gene is left open where the match is weak. Clone size is not always given. Where it is, it says once, few, many or a class for expanded clones.

size: few
J: TRBJ2-5
D: -
V: TRBV5-1
CDR3: CASSLGTAQETQYF
DNA: TGTGCCAGCAGCTTAGGCACGGCTCAAGAGACCCAGTACTTC

size: -
J: TRBJ2-3
D: TRBD1
V: TRBV4-1
CDR3: CASSPGQGYGDTQYF
DNA: TGCGCCAGCAGCCCTGGACAGGGCTACGGGGATACGCAGTATTTT

size: -
J: TRBJ2-5
D: -
V: TRBV12-5
CDR3: CASGISGAQETQYF
DNA: TGTGCTAGTGGTATTTCAGGGGCACAAGAGACCCAGTACTTC

size: -
J: TRBJ1-5
D: -
V: TRBV28
CDR3: CASSLLDSNQPQHF
DNA: TGTGCCAGCAGTTTACTCGATAGCAATCAGCCCCAGCATTTT

size: -
J: TRBJ2-5
D: -
V: TRBV2
CDR3: CASGRLQQETQYF
DNA: TGTGCCAGCGGGAGGTTGCAACAAGAGACCCAGTACTTC

size: -
J: TRBJ2-7
D: -
V: TRBV4-1
CDR3: CASSQVGRTDPPSYEQYF
DNA: TGCGCCAGCAGCCAAGTGGGGAGAACAGATCCACCCTCCTACGAGCAGTACTTC

size: -
J: TRBJ2-7
D: -
V: TRBV5-1
CDR3: CASIPEPRGYEQYF
DNA: TGCGCCAGCATACCGGAGCCCAGGGGTTACGAGCAGTACTTC

size: -
J: TRBJ1-2
D: -
V: TRBV20-1
CDR3: CSVPPKTGMRGYTF
DNA: -

size: -
J: TRBJ1-6
D: -
V: TRBV12-3/TRBV12-4
CDR3: CASSLLGGVGSPLHF
DNA: TGTGCCAGCAGTTTATTGGGAGGGGTCGGTTCACCCCTCCACTTT

size: -
J: TRBJ1-1
D: -
V: TRBV18
CDR3: CASSGSTEAFF
DNA: TGTGCCAGCTCAGGGTCCACTGAAGCTTTCTTT

size: -
J: TRBJ2-3
D: TRBD1
V: TRBV5-1
CDR3: CASSRQGPRTDTQYF
DNA: TGCGCCAGCAGCAGACAGGGGCCGCGCACAGATACGCAGTATTTT

size: -
J: TRBJ1-1
D: -
V: TRBV9
CDR3: CASSRFTGNTEAFF
DNA: TGTGCCAGCAGCCGATTCACAGGGAACACTGAAGCTTTCTTT

size: -
J: TRBJ2-3
D: TRBD1
V: TRBV19
CDR3: CATSTGLTSTDTQYF
DNA: TGTGCCACCTCGACAGGGCTTACTAGCACAGATACGCAGTATTTT

size: -
J: TRBJ2-2
D: TRBD1
V: TRBV20-1
CDR3: CSASEQGPPLMNTGELFF
DNA: TGCAGTGCTAGTGAACAGGGGCCTCCTCTAATGAACACCGGGGAGCTGTTTTTT

size: -
J: TRBJ1-6
D: -
V: TRBV2
CDR3: CASKADRAPGTPLHF
DNA: TGTGCCAGCAAGGCCGACCGGGCCCCGGGAACACCCCTCCACTTT

size: -
J: TRBJ1-2
D: -
V: TRBV7-9
CDR3: CASSSDSKNYGYTF
DNA: TGTGCCAGCAGCTCGGACAGTAAAAACTATGGCTACACCTTC

size: -
J: TRBJ2-1
D: -
V: TRBV20-1
CDR3: CSAAPGVQQTEQFF
DNA: TGCAGTGCTGCGCCCGGCGTCCAACAGACTGAGCAGTTCTTC

size: -
J: TRBJ1-6
D: TRBD1
V: TRBV2
CDR3: CASSFSDRENSPLHF
DNA: TGTGCCAGCAGTTTTAGCGACAGGGAAAATTCACCCCTCCACTTT

size: few
J: TRBJ1-6
D: TRBD1
V: TRBV3-1
CDR3: CASSFRTGRNSPLHF
DNA: TGTGCCAGCAGTTTCCGGACAGGTCGGAATTCACCCCTCCACTTT

size: -
J: TRBJ1-5
D: TRBD1
V: TRBV20-1
CDR3: CSAEPGQGDQPQHF
DNA: TGCAGTGCTGAGCCGGGACAGGGAGATCAGCCCCAGCATTTT

size: -
J: TRBJ1-6
D: TRBD1
V: TRBV9
CDR3: CASSFGTGISPLHF
DNA: TGTGCCAGCAGCTTCGGGACAGGGATCTCACCCCTCCACTTT

size: -
J: TRBJ2-7
D: TRBD2
V: TRBV9
CDR3: CASSVASGSYEQYF
DNA: TGTGCCAGCAGCGTTGCTAGCGGTTCCTACGAGCAGTACTTC

size: -
J: TRBJ2-1
D: -
V: TRBV7-3
CDR3: CASSQNSGPGDYNEQFF
DNA: TGTGCCAGCAGCCAAAACTCTGGCCCCGGGGACTACAATGAGCAGTTCTTC

size: -
J: TRBJ1-4
D: -
V: TRBV12-3/TRBV12-4
CDR3: CASRYDVSNEKLFF
DNA: TGTGCCAGCAGATATGATGTGTCTAATGAAAAACTGTTTTTT

size: -
J: TRBJ1-2
D: -
V: TRBV30
CDR3: CAWRSPPNYGYTF
DNA: TGTGCCTGGAGGAGCCCACCCAACTATGGCTACACCTTC

size: -
J: TRBJ2-3
D: TRBD2
V: TRBV9
CDR3: CASSKAGGPPDTQYF
DNA: TGTGCCAGCAGTAAAGCGGGGGGGCCCCCAGATACGCAGTATTTT

size: -
J: TRBJ1-1
D: -
V: TRBV7-2
CDR3: CASSERDEAFF
DNA: TGTGCCAGCAGCGAAAGGGACGAAGCTTTCTTT

size: -
J: TRBJ2-5
D: -
V: TRBV3-1
CDR3: CASSQPQTQETQYF
DNA: TGTGCCAGCAGCCAACCCCAAACCCAAGAGACCCAGTACTTC

size: -
J: TRBJ1-5
D: -
V: TRBV7-8
CDR3: CASSSYSQAPVTNQPQHF
DNA: TGTGCCAGCAGCTCATACTCACAGGCCCCTGTAACGAATCAGCCCCAGCATTTT

size: once
J: TRBJ2-3
D: -
V: TRBV5-4
CDR3: CASSPRVRDADTQYF
DNA: TGTGCCAGCAGCCCCCGAGTGAGGGACGCAGATACGCAGTATTTT

size: -
J: TRBJ2-1
D: -
V: TRBV12-3/TRBV12-4
CDR3: CASSLAGAYNEQFF
DNA: TGTGCCAGCAGTTTGGCGGGGGCTTACAATGAGCAGTTCTTC

size: -
J: TRBJ2-5
D: TRBD1
V: TRBV27
CDR3: CASRMGQQTQYF
DNA: TGTGCCAGCAGGATGGGACAGCAGACCCAGTACTTC

size: -
J: TRBJ2-1
D: -
V: TRBV5-4
CDR3: CASSLRDFYNEQFF
DNA: TGTGCCAGCAGCTTGCGTGATTTCTACAATGAGCAGTTCTTC

size: -
J: TRBJ1-2
D: TRBD1
V: TRBV5-6
CDR3: CASSHEQGARDYGYTF
DNA: TGTGCCAGCAGCCACGAACAGGGGGCAAGGGACTATGGCTACACCTTC

size: -
J: TRBJ2-1
D: TRBD2
V: TRBV20-1
CDR3: CSAPIAGGVKYNEQFF
DNA: TGCAGTGCCCCTATAGCGGGGGGAGTAAAATACAATGAGCAGTTCTTC

size: -
J: TRBJ2-2
D: -
V: TRBV19
CDR3: CASSISRNTGELFF
DNA: TGTGCCAGTAGTATTTCCAGAAACACCGGGGAGCTGTTTTTT

size: -
J: TRBJ1-2
D: -
V: TRBV5-6
CDR3: CASSLSTDYGYTF
DNA: TGTGCCAGCAGCTTGAGTACGGACTATGGCTACACCTTC

size: -
J: TRBJ2-2
D: -
V: TRBV20-1
CDR3: CSAGVPPGELFF
DNA: TGCAGTGCTGGAGTTCCCCCCGGGGAGCTGTTTTTT

size: -
J: TRBJ2-2
D: -
V: TRBV20-1
CDR3: CSAIGGWGTGELFF
DNA: TGCAGTGCGATCGGAGGGTGGGGCACCGGGGAGCTGTTTTTT

size: -
J: TRBJ1-2
D: -
V: TRBV2
CDR3: CASSEAERAAFHYTF
DNA: TGTGCCAGCAGTGAAGCGGAGAGGGCCGCCTTTCATTACACCTTC

size: -
J: TRBJ2-7
D: TRBD2
V: TRBV12-3/TRBV12-4
CDR3: CASRQPSGGPGEQYF
DNA: TGTGCCAGCAGGCAGCCTTCGGGGGGGCCGGGGGAGCAGTACTTC

size: -
J: TRBJ2-2
D: -
V: TRBV7-2
CDR3: CASSLPTGRELFF
DNA: TGTGCCAGCAGCTTGCCCACAGGCCGAGAGCTGTTTTTT

size: -
J: TRBJ2-2
D: TRBD1
V: TRBV30
CDR3: CAWQRDRGILLRTGELFF
DNA: TGTGCCTGGCAGAGGGACAGGGGGATATTGTTGAGAACCGGGGAGCTGTTTTTT

size: -
J: TRBJ2-6
D: -
V: TRBV11-2
CDR3: CAIRESGANVLTF
DNA: TGTGCCATCAGGGAGTCGGGGGCCAACGTCCTGACTTTC

size: -
J: TRBJ1-4
D: -
V: TRBV4-3
CDR3: CASSQEGFGEKLFF
DNA: TGCGCCAGCAGCCAAGAAGGGTTCGGCGAAAAACTGTTTTTT

size: -
J: TRBJ2-2
D: -
V: TRBV5-4
CDR3: CASSLYSSEATGELFF
DNA: TGTGCCAGCAGCTTGTACTCCAGCGAGGCCACCGGGGAGCTGTTTTTT

size: -
J: TRBJ2-7
D: -
V: TRBV30
CDR3: CAWSVWRDRSYEQYF
DNA: TGTGCCTGGAGTGTATGGCGGGACAGATCCTACGAGCAGTACTTC

size: -
J: TRBJ2-5
D: TRBD2
V: TRBV12-3/TRBV12-4
CDR3: CAIGTSGAGETQYF
DNA: TGTGCCATCGGGACTAGCGGGGCCGGCGAGACCCAGTACTTC

size: -
J: TRBJ2-3
D: -
V: TRBV5-1
CDR3: CASGRPGDTQYF
DNA: TGCGCCAGCGGGCGCCCGGGGGATACGCAGTATTTT

size: -
J: TRBJ1-5
D: TRBD1
V: TRBV28
CDR3: CASSSYRGLINQPQHF
DNA: TGTGCCAGCAGTTCGTACAGGGGCCTTATCAATCAGCCCCAGCATTTT

size: -
J: TRBJ2-5
D: -
V: TRBV20-1
CDR3: CSASGQGSETQYF
DNA: TGCAGTGCTAGTGGGCAGGGAAGCGAGACCCAGTACTTC

size: -
J: TRBJ2-5
D: TRBD2
V: TRBV12-3/TRBV12-4
CDR3: CASRPGTRKETQYF
DNA: TGTGCCAGCAGACCCGGGACTAGGAAAGAGACCCAGTACTTC

size: few
J: TRBJ2-1
D: -
V: TRBV12-3/TRBV12-4
CDR3: CASSLRAYNEQFF
DNA: TGTGCCAGCAGTTTAAGGGCCTACAATGAGCAGTTCTTC

size: once
J: TRBJ2-1
D: -
V: TRBV2
CDR3: CASRSDEQFF
DNA: TGTGCCAGCAGGAGTGATGAGCAGTTCTTC

size: -
J: TRBJ2-1
D: -
V: TRBV12-3/TRBV12-4
CDR3: CASSFKQAVNEQFF
DNA: TGTGCCAGCAGTTTCAAACAGGCAGTCAATGAGCAGTTCTTC

size: -
J: TRBJ1-1
D: -
V: TRBV18
CDR3: CASSPLTGEAFF
DNA: TGTGCCAGCTCACCACTGACAGGAGAAGCTTTCTTT

size: -
J: TRBJ2-5
D: TRBD1
V: TRBV4-1
CDR3: CASSQYDRGDRETQYF
DNA: TGCGCCAGCAGCCAATATGACAGGGGGGATCGAGAGACCCAGTACTTC

size: -
J: TRBJ2-2
D: TRBD2
V: TRBV20-1
CDR3: CSVLGRGSNTGELFF
DNA: TGCAGTGTTTTAGGGCGGGGGTCGAACACCGGGGAGCTGTTTTTT